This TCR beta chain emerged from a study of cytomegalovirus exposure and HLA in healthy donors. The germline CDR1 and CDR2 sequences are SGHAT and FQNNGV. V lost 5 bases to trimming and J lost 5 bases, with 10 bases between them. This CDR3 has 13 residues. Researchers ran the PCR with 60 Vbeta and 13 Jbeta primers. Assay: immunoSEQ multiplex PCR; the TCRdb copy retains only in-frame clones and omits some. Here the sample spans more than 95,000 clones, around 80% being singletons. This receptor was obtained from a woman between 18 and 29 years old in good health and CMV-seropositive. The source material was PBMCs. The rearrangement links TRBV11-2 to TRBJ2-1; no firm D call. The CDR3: CASSLNLNNEQFF. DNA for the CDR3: TGTGCCAGCAGCCTCAACTTAAACAATGAGCAGTTCTTC.